One and the same sample provided the 29 T cell receptor beta chains below, sequenced in a study of cytomegalovirus exposure and HLA in healthy donors. With 60 Vbeta and 13 Jbeta primers, the PCR was carried out. Here immunoSEQ multiplex PCR was the method, and the copy in TCRdb shows in-frame clones only, minus some. In the table there are 150,000 to 200,000 clones, over 60% of which are singletons. Sequenced sample: PBMCs. The source is a woman in her thirties in good health and CMV-seronegative.

V and J are TRBV6-1 and TRBJ2-7, with a weak D call TRBD2 (5 bases). This CDR3 has 14 amino acids. V lost 1 base and J 6 bases, leaving 13 bases between the germline ends. CDR1 and CDR2 (germline): MNHNS, SASEGT. The CDR3 bases are TGTGCCAGCAGTGAAGGGGTGAGGGTCCGCGAGCAGTACTTC. This encodes CASSEGVRVREQYF.

The rearrangement joins TRBV30 to TRBJ2-2; D might be TRBD2 (5 bases). Germline values: CDR1 GTSNPN, CDR2 SVGIG (reference sequence). V lost 0 bases, J lost 4 bases, and 9 bases lay in between. The CDR3 loop spans 14 amino acids. The CDR3 region is CAWSVPGGTGELFF. The CDR3 nucleotides are TGTGCCTGGAGTGTACCTGGAGGCACCGGGGAGCTGTTTTTT.

This chain links TRBV20-1 with TRBJ1-2; the D is unclear. Germline V gene sequence: CDR1 DFQATT, CDR2 SNEGSKA (reference sequence). The germline V and J ends were trimmed by 6 bases and 4 bases, with 9 bases remaining between them. This CDR3 contains 11 residues. The CDR3 region has the DNA TGCAGTGCCCGACACCCCTATGGCTACACCTTC. Encoded protein: CSARHPYGYTF.

The chain has TRBV6-5 and TRBJ1-2, with a tentative D call TRBD1 (5 bases). Trimming left V 5 bases short and J 2 bases short, with 12 bases between. The CDR3 spans 14 residues. From germline, CDR1 is MNHEY and CDR2 SVGAGI. CDR3 sequence reads: CASSEDQGNYGYTF. CDR3 nucleotides: TGTGCCAGCAGTGAAGACCAGGGCAACTATGGCTACACCTTC.

V usage is TRBV2 and J usage is TRBJ1-6, with D tentatively TRBD1 (6 bases). The V end lost 6 bases, the J end lost 8 bases, and 17 bases lay between the germline ends. Per germline, CDR1 SNHLY and CDR2 FYNNEI. CDR3 length: 15 residues. CDR3: CASSPSHRDDSPLHF. The CDR3 nucleotides read TGTGCCAGCAGCCCTAGTCACAGGGATGATTCACCCCTCCACTTT.

Only a few counts were recorded for this clone. J is TRBJ1-1 and V is TRBV5-6, with 11 positions matching TRBD1. V shed 0 bases and J 3 bases; nucleotides not matched to a gene: 7. CDR1 and CDR2 (germline): SGHDT, YYEEEE. CDR3 length equals 17 residues. The CDR3 sequence is CASSLARTGGSYTEAFF. In nucleotides, the CDR3 is TGTGCCAGCAGCTTGGCTCGGACAGGGGGCTCTTACACTGAAGCTTTCTTT.

This sequence joins TRBV9 and TRBJ1-1; D is uncertain. The CDR3 length is 12 residues. Deletions cut 1 base from V and 5 bases from J, with 6 bases between. Germline CDR1 is SGDLS and CDR2 is YYNGEE. CDR3 in amino acids: CASSVSETEAFF. For the CDR3, the DNA is TGTGCCAGCAGCGTATCGGAGACTGAAGCTTTCTTT.

V gene TRBV5-1 combines with J gene TRBJ1-4, with D unresolved. The CDR3 contains 13 residues. Germline V gene data show CDR1 as SGHRS and CDR2 as YFSETQ. V lost 4 bases and J 5 bases, leaving 9 bases between the germline ends. CDR3 in DNA: TGCGCCAGCAGCCGGGATCTAAATGAAAAACTGTTTTTT. It codes for CASSRDLNEKLFF.

This CDR3 is CASSPQSGASNTEAFF. As DNA, the CDR3 is TGTGCCAGCTCACCACAGTCAGGGGCGTCGAACACTGAAGCTTTCTTT. This chain connects TRBV18 to TRBJ1-1; weak D call: TRBD1 (6 bases). Germline lookup yields CDR1 KGHSH and CDR2 LQKENI. V dropped 1 base and J dropped 1 base, with 13 bases sitting between them. The CDR3 extends over 16 amino acids.

This chain joins TRBV18 and TRBJ2-1, with D uncertain. V was shortened by 6 bases and J by 0 bases, with 9 bases between the two germline ends. CDR3 length equals 14 residues. Germline V lookup: CDR1 KGHSH, CDR2 LQKENI. The CDR3 sequence: CASSLSSSYNEQFF. CDR3 nucleotides: TGTGCCAGCTCTCTGTCGAGCTCCTACAATGAGCAGTTCTTC.

The genes are TRBV19 and TRBJ1-6; weak D call: TRBD1 (5 bases). The CDR3 sequence is 14 residues long. Germline CDR1 and CDR2: LNHDA and SQIVND (reference sequence). Trimming removed 6 bases from V and 3 bases from J, with 9 bases in between. This CDR3 is CASRWGVYNSPLHF. The CDR3 nucleotides read TGTGCCAGTAGGTGGGGCGTCTATAATTCACCCCTCCACTTT.

The V gene is TRBV4-1, the J gene TRBJ1-4, with 8 bases identical to TRBD1. CDR3 length: 18 amino acids. Germline values: CDR1 MGHRA, CDR2 YSYEKL. V lost 8 bases and J lost 0; bases outside the gene matches: 14. The CDR3 reads CASGPTGASFATNEKLFF. The CDR3 DNA reads TGCGCCAGCGGACCGACAGGGGCCTCATTTGCAACTAATGAAAAACTGTTTTTT.

This chain links TRBV6-1 with TRBJ1-3; D gene unclear. Trimming cost V 4 bases and J 0 bases, with 13 bases left between them. The germline gives CDR1 MNHNS, CDR2 SASEGT. CDR3 length: 16 residues. CDR3 sequence (DNA): TGTGCCAGCAGTGGTGCGGCTTACAACTCTGGAAACACCATATATTTT. Amino acids: CASSGAAYNSGNTIYF.

This chain uses TRBV10-2 with TRBJ1-1, with 9 bases matching TRBD1. The length of the CDR3 is 13 residues. Germline CDR1 is WSHSY and CDR2 is SAAADI. V lost 2 bases and J lost 8; bases outside the gene matches: 3. This chain's CDR3 is CASSEGQGWEAFF. The CDR3 nucleotides are TGCGCCAGCAGTGAGGGACAGGGGTGGGAAGCTTTCTTT.

This rearrangement joins TRBV14 to TRBJ1-1; D is uncertain. This CDR3 has 17 residues. Germline loops: CDR1 SGHDN, CDR2 FVKESK. V gave up 0 bases and J gave up 1 base, with 15 bases separating them. The CDR3 region is CASSQDAEGWENTEAFF. In DNA, the CDR3 is TGTGCCAGCAGCCAAGATGCGGAGGGATGGGAGAACACTGAAGCTTTCTTT.

In this sample, this clone turned up once. This CDR3 reads CAWSRRGGSGTQYF. The CDR3 bases are TGTGCCTGGAGTAGACGAGGCGGGTCGGGTACGCAGTATTTT. The chain couples TRBV30 to TRBJ2-3, with D possibly matching TRBD2 (5 bases). The V gene's germline CDR1 is GTSNPN and CDR2 SVGIG (reference sequence). Trimming took 2 bases from V and 8 from J, leaving 17 bases between them. The length of the CDR3 is 14 residues.

The V and J genes are TRBV5-4 and TRBJ2-2, with 7 bases identical to TRBD2. The CDR3 extends over 16 amino acids. With 4 bases clipped from V and 0 bases from J, the junction kept 6 bases outside the gene matches. CDR1 SGHNT and CDR2 YYREEE come from the germline V gene (reference sequence). The CDR3 loop reads CASSRASGSNTGELFF. The CDR3 DNA follows: TGTGCCAGCAGCCGAGCTAGCGGATCGAACACCGGGGAGCTGTTTTTT.

The chain has TRBV10-3 and TRBJ1-1; no definite D call. CDR1 and CDR2 from the germline V gene are ENHRY and SYGVKD. The V and J ends lost 8 bases and 4 bases respectively, with 8 bases between them. The CDR3 runs 11 residues. CDR3 nucleotide sequence: TGTGCCATCCGAGGGAGCACTGAAGCTTTCTTT. Residues: CAIRGSTEAFF.

The V and J genes are TRBV7-9 and TRBJ2-5; a weak D match, TRBD1 (5 bases). TRBJ2-7 explains the end of the DNA better; the J call may be wrong. The CDR3 is made up of 14 amino acids. CDR1 and CDR2 from the germline V gene are SEHNR and FQNEAQ (reference sequence). This CDR3 is CASSLGGRGYEQYF. The CDR3 DNA is TGTGCCAGCAGCTTAGGGGGAAGGGGCTACGAGCAGTACTTC.

This clone came up once. The V gene is TRBV11-2, the J gene TRBJ1-5; 11 nucleotides agree with TRBD1. The CDR3 contains 15 residues. Germline-derived CDR1 and CDR2 are SGHAT and FQNNGV. CDR3 DNA: TGTGCGCCGGGGGGTGGACAGGGGGCGAGGCAGCCCCAGCATTTT. Protein sequence: CAPGGGQGARQPQHF.

This chain uses TRBV6-4 with TRBJ2-1; D possibly corresponds to TRBD2 (5 bases). The V gene lost 4 bases and the J gene lost 6 bases, with 16 bases spanning the gap. CDR3 length: 15 amino acids. Germline-derived CDR1 and CDR2 are MRHNA and SNTAGT. CDR3 residues: CASSAIVGVINEQFF. In nucleotides, the CDR3 is TGTGCCAGCAGTGCCATTGTGGGAGTGATCAATGAGCAGTTCTTC.

The chain links TRBV14 to TRBJ2-5; D ambiguous. CDR1 is SGHDN, CDR2 FVKESK, per germline. With 0 bases removed from V and 1 base from J, the gap between germline ends came to 9 bases. The CDR3 runs 15 residues. This CDR3 reads CASSQDIVRQETQYF. The CDR3 DNA follows: TGTGCCAGCAGCCAAGATATCGTCCGCCAAGAGACCCAGTACTTC.

The rearrangement joins TRBV5-1 to TRBJ2-3; D may be TRBD2 (5 bases). Germline CDR1 reads SGHRS; CDR2 reads YFSETQ. The CDR3 has 16 amino acids. Trimming cost V 0 bases and J 0 bases, with 11 bases left between them. The DNA of the CDR3 is TGCGCCAGCAGCTTGGACTTGGGCGGGAGCACAGATACGCAGTATTTT. Amino acid sequence: CASSLDLGGSTDTQYF.

The J gene is TRBJ2-6, the V gene TRBV30, with D possibly matching TRBD1 (5 bases). CDR1 is GTSNPN, CDR2 SVGIG, per germline (reference sequence). This CDR3 is 14 amino acids long. V lost 4 bases, J lost 2 bases, and 9 bases lay in between. The CDR3 DNA follows: TGTGCCTGGATTCAGGGTGCTGGGGCCAACGTCCTGACTTTC. This translates into CAWIQGAGANVLTF.

The chain recombines TRBV9 with TRBJ2-3; D gene unclear. Germline V gene data show CDR1 as SGDLS and CDR2 as YYNGEE. V gave up 0 bases and J gave up 0 bases, with 11 bases separating them. The CDR3 covers 16 residues. The CDR3 region has the DNA TGTGCCAGCAGCGTAGATATAGGCGGTAGCACAGATACGCAGTATTTT. Amino acid sequence: CASSVDIGGSTDTQYF.

The genes are TRBV27 and TRBJ1-5; D is possibly TRBD1 (6 bases). The CDR3 is made up of 14 amino acids. The V gene lost 3 bases and the J gene lost 3 bases, with 9 bases spanning the gap. The germline V gene has CDR1 MNHEY and CDR2 SMNVEV (reference sequence). In DNA, the CDR3 is TGTGCCAGCAGTTTGACAGGTCTCAATCAGCCCCAGCATTTT. It is translated as CASSLTGLNQPQHF.

Regarding this clone: Germline and junction disagree at one end, which may indicate a read error. The chain carries TRBV10-3 and TRBJ1-2; D perhaps matches TRBD1 (5 bases). CDR1 ENHRY and CDR2 SYGVKD come from the germline V gene. CDR3 length: 15 residues. The CDR3 loop is CAISEGPDRHYGYPF. The CDR3 region has the DNA TGTGCCATCAGTGAGGGACCTGACAGACACTATGGCTACCCCTTC.

The chain recombines TRBV27 with TRBJ2-3; a weak D match, TRBD2 (6 bases). The CDR3 extends over 15 amino acids. Germline CDR1 reads MNHEY; CDR2 reads SMNVEV (reference sequence). The germline V and J ends were trimmed by 7 bases and 5 bases, with 19 bases remaining between them. CDR3 sequence reads: CASNLRGPGLDTQYF. The CDR3, as DNA: TGTGCCAGCAACTTAAGGGGACCGGGACTAGATACGCAGTATTTT.

The chain carries TRBV5-3 and TRBJ1-1; D is possibly TRBD1 (6 bases). TRBV5-3 is classed as an ORF, of uncertain function. CDR3 length equals 12 residues. V was clipped by 0 bases and J by 7 bases, with 7 bases between them. In nucleotides, the CDR3 is TGTGCCAGAAGCTTGGCCAGGGGTGAAGCTTTCTTT. This codes for CARSLARGEAFF.